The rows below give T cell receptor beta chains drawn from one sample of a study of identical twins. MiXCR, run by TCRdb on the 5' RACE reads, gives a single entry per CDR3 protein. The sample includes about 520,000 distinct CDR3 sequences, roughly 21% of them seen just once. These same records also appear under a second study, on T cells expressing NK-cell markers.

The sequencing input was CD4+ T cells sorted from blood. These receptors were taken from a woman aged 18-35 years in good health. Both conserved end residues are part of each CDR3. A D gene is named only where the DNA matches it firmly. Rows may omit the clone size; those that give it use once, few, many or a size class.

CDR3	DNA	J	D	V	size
CSARDLSRETQYF	TGCAGTGCTCGCGACCTAAGTAGGGAGACCCAGTACTTC	TRBJ2-5	-	TRBV20-1	-
CASRTQTTGEGHEKLFF	TGTGCCAGCAGGACCCAAACTACCGGGGAGGGACATGAAAAACTGTTTTTT	TRBJ1-4	-	TRBV12-3/TRBV12-4	few
CSASTRTSGGFSQFF	TGCAGTGCCTCCACCAGGACTAGCGGGGGGTTTAGTCAGTTCTTC	TRBJ2-1	TRBD2	TRBV20-1	many
CASRYRGFQNTEAFF	TGTGCCAGCAGGTATCGAGGGTTTCAGAACACTGAAGCTTTCTTT	TRBJ1-1	-	TRBV12-3/TRBV12-4	-
CASSQDRWGYYEQYF	TGCGCCAGCAGCCAGGACAGGTGGGGATACTACGAGCAGTACTTC	TRBJ2-7	TRBD1	TRBV4-3	few
CASSFGQGQGSDTQYF	TGTGCCAGCAGCTTTGGGCAGGGACAGGGTTCAGATACGCAGTATTTT	TRBJ2-3	TRBD1	TRBV7-2	-
CASSFGGPGYEQFF	TGTGCCAGCAGTTTTGGGGGGCCCGGTTATGAGCAGTTCTTC	TRBJ2-1	-	TRBV12-3/TRBV12-4	-
CASRAAGSGELFF	TGTGCCAGCAGGGCCGCAGGTTCCGGGGAGCTGTTTTTT	TRBJ2-2	-	TRBV6-1	-
CASSNHPGTSGGAAYTQYF	TGTGCCAGCAGTAACCACCCCGGGACTAGCGGGGGGGCGGCATATACGCAGTATTTT	TRBJ2-3	TRBD2	TRBV6-4	once
CASTAGTGRGYNEQFF	TGTGCCAGCACCGCGGGGACCGGGAGGGGCTACAATGAGCAGTTCTTC	TRBJ2-1	TRBD2	TRBV6-2/TRBV6-3	few
CASSLYSGSYNSPLHF	TGTGCCAGCAGCTTATACTCTGGCTCCTATAATTCACCCCTCCACTTT	TRBJ1-6	-	TRBV7-2	many
CASSQPSLGSTDTQYF	TGTGCCAGCAGCCAACCCTCATTGGGGAGCACAGATACGCAGTATTTT	TRBJ2-3	-	TRBV16	-
CSARLAGEITDTQYF	TGCAGTGCTCGACTAGCGGGAGAGATCACAGATACGCAGTATTTT	TRBJ2-3	TRBD2	TRBV20-1	-
CASSQEQGYNEQFF	TGCGCCAGCAGCCAAGAACAAGGATACAATGAGCAGTTCTTC	TRBJ2-1	-	TRBV4-3	few
CASSLTGTGGRNEAFF	TGTGCCAGCTCACTCACCGGGACAGGGGGCAGGAATGAAGCTTTCTTT	TRBJ1-1	TRBD1	TRBV18	-
CSAAGTTDEQYF	TGCAGTGCTGCCGGGACTACGGACGAGCAGTACTTC	TRBJ2-7	TRBD2	TRBV20-1	few
CASSVVRGTGDNSPLHF	TGTGCCAGCAGCGTGGTACGGGGGACAGGCGATAATTCACCCCTCCACTTT	TRBJ1-6	TRBD1	TRBV12-3/TRBV12-4	-
CASSQDQGGIRGEQFF	TGCGCCAGCAGCCAAGATCAAGGGGGGATACGGGGTGAGCAGTTCTTC	TRBJ2-1	-	TRBV4-3	many
CATSRVAGRETQYF	TGTGCCACCAGCAGAGTAGCCGGTCGTGAGACCCAGTACTTC	TRBJ2-5	-	TRBV15	few
CSATGGTSGASSTDTQYF	TGCAGTGCTACCGGCGGGACTAGCGGGGCCTCTAGCACAGATACGCAGTATTTT	TRBJ2-3	TRBD2	TRBV20-1	-
CASSRGDTQYF	TGTGCCAGCAGCCGAGGGGATACGCAGTATTTT	TRBJ2-3	-	TRBV6-5	many
CASSAGGLYNEQFF	TGCGCCAGCAGCGCCGGAGGGCTTTACAATGAGCAGTTCTTC	TRBJ2-1	-	TRBV5-1	few
CASSHPTFGDLDTQYF	TGTGCCAGCAGCCACCCCACTTTTGGGGATCTAGATACGCAGTATTTT	TRBJ2-3	-	TRBV7-8	-
CASSMQGPANYGYTF	TGTGCCAGCAGCATGCAGGGTCCCGCTAACTATGGCTACACCTTC	TRBJ1-2	-	TRBV7-9	few
CASSQETSGTYNEQFF	TGTGCCAGCAGCCAAGAGACTAGCGGAACCTACAATGAGCAGTTCTTC	TRBJ2-1	TRBD2	TRBV4-2	few
CASSQDPGQGLQRGIDTQYF	TGCGCCAGCAGCCAAGATCCAGGACAGGGACTCCAAAGGGGTATAGATACGCAGTATTTT	TRBJ2-3	TRBD1	TRBV4-3	-
CAISDLRTNTGELFF	TGTGCCATCAGTGATCTACGGACTAACACCGGGGAGCTGTTTTTT	TRBJ2-2	-	TRBV10-3	-
CASSQESPGNTEAFF	TGCGCCAGCAGCCAAGAGAGCCCAGGGAACACTGAAGCTTTCTTT	TRBJ1-1	-	TRBV4-1	-
CASRLGGVNTGELFF	TGTGCCAGCAGACTTGGGGGAGTGAACACCGGGGAGCTGTTTTTT	TRBJ2-2	-	TRBV7-9	few
CASSPGTEVYYGYTF	TGTGCCAGCAGCCCTGGGACAGAAGTTTACTATGGCTACACCTTC	TRBJ1-2	TRBD1	TRBV3-1	few
CSARPGRANNSPLHF	TGCAGTGCTAGACCAGGACGGGCTAATAATTCACCCCTCCACTTT	TRBJ1-6	-	TRBV20-1	-
CASSEVQDADTQYF	TGTGCCAGCAGTGAAGTACAGGACGCGGATACGCAGTATTTT	TRBJ2-3	-	TRBV2	few